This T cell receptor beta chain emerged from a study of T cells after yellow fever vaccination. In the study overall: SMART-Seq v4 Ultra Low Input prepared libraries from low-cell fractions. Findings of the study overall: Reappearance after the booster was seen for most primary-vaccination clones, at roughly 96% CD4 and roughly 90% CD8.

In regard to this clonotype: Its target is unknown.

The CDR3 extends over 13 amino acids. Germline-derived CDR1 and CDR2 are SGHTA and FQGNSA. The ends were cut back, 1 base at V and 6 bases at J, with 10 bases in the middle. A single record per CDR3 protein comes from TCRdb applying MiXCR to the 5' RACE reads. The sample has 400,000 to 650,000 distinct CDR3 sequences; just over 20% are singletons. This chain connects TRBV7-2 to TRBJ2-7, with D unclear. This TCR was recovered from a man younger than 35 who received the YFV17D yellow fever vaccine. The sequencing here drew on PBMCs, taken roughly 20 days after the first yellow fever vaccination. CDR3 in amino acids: CASSLGWTLEQYF. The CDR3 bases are TGTGCCAGCAGCTTAGGGTGGACGCTCGAGCAGTACTTC.